This T cell receptor beta chain was captured in a study of Graves' ophthalmopathy and Graves' hyperthyroidism. The TCR beta CDR3 regions underwent amplification from RNA transcripts. HTBI-primed RT-PCR formed the first round, and a multiplex PCR formed the second. TCRdb used MiXCR to reprocess the multiplex PCR reads, holding one entry per CDR3 protein. Of over a million distinct CDR3 sequences in the sample, around a third were seen once. This clonotype was recorded at least ten times. V was pared by 0 bases and J by 8 bases, with 6 bases of the junction left unmatched. This CDR3 region has 16 residues. Germline V gene sequence: CDR1 SGHTA, CDR2 FQGNSA.

The sequenced material came from peripheral blood or thyroid tissue (not recorded which). The source is an adult man with Graves' hyperthyroidism. The chain couples TRBV7-2 to TRBJ2-2; TRBD2 matches 10 bases. The chain's CDR3 is CASSLAWSSGRGELFF. In DNA form, the CDR3 reads TGTGCCAGCAGCTTAGCATGGTCTAGCGGGAGAGGGGAGCTGTTTTTT.